This TCR beta chain was captured by sequencing in a study of regulatory T cells in long-lasting Graves disease. V shed 0 bases, J shed 0 bases, and the junction held 3 bases outside the gene matches. There are 16 residues in the CDR3. Germline loops: CDR1 DFQATT, CDR2 SNEGSKA (reference sequence). Overall study findings and caveats: Clonotypes that were public and shared totalled 2,500 to 3,500 in persistent patients versus over 800 in new patients.

Turning to this clonotype: Its antigen is unknown.

This sample's time point: persistent/refractory GD, antithyroid drugs over 5 years with positive TRAb. Extracted RNA from PBMCs served as the source of the TCR library. The TCR beta library used iRepertoire HTBI primers with Arm-PCR amplification of CDR3. MiXCR, applied by TCRdb to the multiplex PCR reads, yields one record per CDR3 protein. The sample lists 400,000 to 450,000 distinct CDR3 sequences; 23% were seen once. Sequenced here: peripheral blood mononuclear cells (PBMCs), sampled when the disease was refractory, from a patient treated with antithyroid drugs. The chain links TRBV20-1 to TRBJ2-1; 9 bases map to TRBD2. The receptor was derived from a female donor with Graves disease. The CDR3 reads CSARDYSGSSYNEQFF. The CDR3 DNA reads TGCAGTGCTAGAGATTATAGCGGGAGCTCCTACAATGAGCAGTTCTTC.